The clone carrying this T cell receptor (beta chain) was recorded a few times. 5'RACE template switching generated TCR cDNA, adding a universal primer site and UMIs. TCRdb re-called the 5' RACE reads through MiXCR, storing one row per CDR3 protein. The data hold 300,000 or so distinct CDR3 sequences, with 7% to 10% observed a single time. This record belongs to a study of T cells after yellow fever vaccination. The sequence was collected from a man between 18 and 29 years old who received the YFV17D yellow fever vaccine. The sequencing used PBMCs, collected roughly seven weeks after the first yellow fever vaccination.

The CDR3 bases are TGTGCCAGCAGTTTGACCGCCCAGCGGGCTCTCACAGATACGCAGTATTTT. Translated: CASSLTAQRALTDTQYF. The V and J genes are TRBV27 and TRBJ2-3; D might be TRBD2 (6 bases). CDR1 is MNHEY and CDR2 is SMNVEV in the germline V gene (reference sequence). This CDR3 contains 17 residues. V was clipped by 3 bases and J by 2 bases, with 18 bases between them.